This T cell receptor beta chain was captured in a study of cytomegalovirus exposure and HLA in healthy donors. The PCR employed 60 Vbeta primers together with 13 Jbeta primers. The repertoire was sequenced with immunoSEQ multiplex PCR; TCRdb's copy has only in-frame clones and lacks some. Among 20,000 to 25,000 clones listed, about 78% were seen once. For this clone: Its antigen is not known.

Study conclusions and caveats: Later work found most CMV-associated TCR beta chains apparently HLA-restricted.

Input material: PBMCs. This receptor was taken from a man between 60 and 75 years old in good health and CMV-seronegative.

DNA for the CDR3: TGTGCCTGGAGTGTTGAGTCCGTCCAGCCCCAGCATTTT. Translation: CAWSVESVQPQHF. The V and J genes are TRBV30 and TRBJ1-5; D remains ambiguous. Deletions cut 0 bases from V and 7 bases from J, with 10 bases between. This CDR3 has 13 residues. The germline CDR1 and CDR2 sequences are GTSNPN and SVGIG (reference sequence).